This is a list of T cell receptor beta chains from one sample in a study of vaccination and CD4 T cells after COVID-19. Using its own MiXCR run on the PCR reads, TCRdb lists one record per CDR3 protein. The table includes 25,000 to 30,000 distinct CDR3 sequences, roughly 51% detected once. The material was CD4+ T cells from blood, obtained about 7 months after SARS-CoV-2 vaccination. The receptors derive from a human donor who had recovered from COVID-19. CDR3s leave out the opening cysteine and the closing phenylalanine or tryptophan. Each record gives: J gene, CDR3 length, V gene, D gene, CDR3 protein. The D gene is left open where the match is weak.

TRBJ1-2,11,TRBV18,.,ASSPGAGGGYT
TRBJ2-5,11,TRBV7-6,.,ASSFRWEETQY
TRBJ2-2,9,TRBV20-1,.,SARGAGELF
TRBJ2-7,13,TRBV20-1,TRBD2,SARESVAGTYEQY
TRBJ2-7,11,TRBV7-9,TRBD1,ASSDRGSYEQY
TRBJ1-2,10,TRBV20-1,.,SASTRTYGYT
TRBJ1-2,15,TRBV19,TRBD1,ASSGSGTELSSGGYT
TRBJ2-5,13,TRBV24-1,TRBD2,ATSDPAGGPGTQY
TRBJ2-7,13,TRBV19,TRBD2,ASSPRTSGSYEQY
TRBJ2-7,12,TRBV15,.,ATSRAPGAYEQY
TRBJ2-4,13,TRBV7-3,TRBD2,ASSLHRGSSDIQY
TRBJ1-5,14,TRBV28,.,ASSSQVPNSNQPQH
TRBJ1-6,14,TRBV19,TRBD1,TGRGQQLTNNSPLH
TRBJ2-3,13,TRBV5-4,.,ASSPGGGLTDTQY
TRBJ2-1,14,TRBV6-1,.,ASSARGRGADNEQF
TRBJ1-5,13,TRBV6-1,.,ASSESPYSNQPQH
TRBJ2-7,18,TRBV19,TRBD2,ASTNPGTSGRVRGPYEQY
TRBJ2-7,14,TRBV9,TRBD2,ASSVDLAGGPYEQY
TRBJ1-5,11,TRBV6-4,.,ASSSGVNQPQH
TRBJ2-5,11,TRBV19,TRBD2,ASSITSAETQY
TRBJ2-1,14,TRBV19,.,ASSPGLLARYNEQF
TRBJ1-1,12,TRBV20-1,.,SALRTDMNTEAF
TRBJ1-6,14,TRBV27,TRBD1,ASSSLSRGLYSPLH
TRBJ2-7,11,TRBV28,.,ASSPPGVGEQY
TRBJ2-7,10,TRBV6-1,.,ASSIKKIEQY
TRBJ2-5,11,TRBV29-1,TRBD2,SVGRAYQETQY
TRBJ2-1,12,TRBV27,.,ASTRNGGDNEQF
TRBJ1-1,11,TRBV7-2,.,ASSLLGQLEAF
TRBJ1-5,13,TRBV20-1,TRBD1,SALTQGAGGQPQH
TRBJ2-1,12,TRBV6-1,.,ATQTQVAGNEQF
TRBJ2-1,10,TRBV6-2/TRBV6-3,.,ASSYTHNEQF
TRBJ2-7,11,TRBV20-1,.,SATVQNILGQY
TRBJ1-1,13,TRBV7-8,TRBD1,ASSLAAGGMTEAF
TRBJ2-7,11,TRBV2,TRBD1,ASSKGAVYEQY
TRBJ2-1,13,TRBV28,TRBD2,ASIFGSGRANEQF
TRBJ2-1,14,TRBV6-4,TRBD2,ASSVTGEGPYNEQF
TRBJ2-3,13,TRBV6-2/TRBV6-3,TRBD1,ASSYIGTGTDTQY
TRBJ1-5,11,TRBV20-1,.,SASVQGNQPQH
TRBJ2-7,9,TRBV7-9,.,ASSLAGTAT
TRBJ2-7,12,TRBV7-2,TRBD2,ASSPSGLGLEQY
TRBJ2-3,17,TRBV7-3,TRBD2,ASSLGLAGVRPNTDTQY
TRBJ2-1,15,TRBV6-1,.,ASGRVKGRSSYNEQF
TRBJ2-3,11,TRBV6-4,TRBD2,ASSASGTDTQY
TRBJ2-1,12,TRBV6-1,.,ASSAGQVYNEQF